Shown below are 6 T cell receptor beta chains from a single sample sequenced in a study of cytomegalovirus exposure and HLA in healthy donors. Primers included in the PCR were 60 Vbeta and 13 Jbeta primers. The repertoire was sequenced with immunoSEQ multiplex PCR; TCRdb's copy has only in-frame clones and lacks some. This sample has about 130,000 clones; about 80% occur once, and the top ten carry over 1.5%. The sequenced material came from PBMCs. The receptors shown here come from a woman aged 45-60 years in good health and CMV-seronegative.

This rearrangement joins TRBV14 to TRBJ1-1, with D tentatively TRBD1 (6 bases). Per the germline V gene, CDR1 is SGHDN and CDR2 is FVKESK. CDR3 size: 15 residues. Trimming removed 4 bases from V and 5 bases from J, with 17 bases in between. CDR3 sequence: CASSPRRGANTEAFF. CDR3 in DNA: TGTGCCAGCAGCCCCCGCAGGGGCGCAAATACTGAAGCTTTCTTT. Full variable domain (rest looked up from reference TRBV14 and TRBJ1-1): EAGVTQFPSHSVIEKGQTVTLRCDPISGHDNLYWYRRVMGKEIKFLLHFVKESKQDESGMPNNRFLAERTGGTYSTLKVQPAELEDSGVYFCASSPRRGANTEAFFGQGTRLTVV.

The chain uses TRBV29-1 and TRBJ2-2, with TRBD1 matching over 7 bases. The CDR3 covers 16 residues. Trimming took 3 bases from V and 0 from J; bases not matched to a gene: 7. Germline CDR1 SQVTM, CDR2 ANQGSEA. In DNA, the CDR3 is TGCAGCGTTGAGACCCGGACAGGATCGAACACCGGGGAGCTGTTTTTT. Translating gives CSVETRTGSNTGELFF.

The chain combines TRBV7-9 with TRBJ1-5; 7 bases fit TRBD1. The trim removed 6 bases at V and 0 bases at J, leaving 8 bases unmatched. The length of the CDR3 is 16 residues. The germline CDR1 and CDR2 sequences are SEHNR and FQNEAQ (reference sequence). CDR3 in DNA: TGTGCCAGCAGGGGGGACAGATACTATAGCAATCAGCCCCAGCATTTT. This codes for CASRGDRYYSNQPQHF.

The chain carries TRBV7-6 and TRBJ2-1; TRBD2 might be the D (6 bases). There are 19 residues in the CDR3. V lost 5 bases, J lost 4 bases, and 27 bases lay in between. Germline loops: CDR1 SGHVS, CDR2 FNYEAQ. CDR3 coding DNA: TGTGCCAGCAGCCGCACCCCCGCCTGGACGGCGGGATCTTACAATGAGCAGTTCTTC. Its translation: CASSRTPAWTAGSYNEQFF.

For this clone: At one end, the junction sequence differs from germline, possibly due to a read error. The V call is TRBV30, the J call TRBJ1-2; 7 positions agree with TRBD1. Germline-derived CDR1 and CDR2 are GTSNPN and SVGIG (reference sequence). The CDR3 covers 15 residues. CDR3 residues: CAWGEVQGVGYGYPF. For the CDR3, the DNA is TGTGCCTGGGGGGAGGTTCAGGGGGTAGGATATGGCTACCCCTTC.

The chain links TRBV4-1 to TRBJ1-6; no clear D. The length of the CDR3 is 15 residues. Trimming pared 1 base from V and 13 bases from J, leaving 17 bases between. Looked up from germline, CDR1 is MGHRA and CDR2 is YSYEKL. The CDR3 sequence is CASSQVDDTVSPLHF. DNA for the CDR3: TGCGCCAGCAGCCAAGTTGACGATACAGTTTCCCCCCTCCACTTT.